Listed here are 3 T cell receptor beta chains from one sample, sequenced in a study of blood T cell repertoires in COVID-19. Generated by immunoSEQ multiplex PCR, the TCRdb table keeps only in-frame clones and is missing some. The repertoire holds 85,000 to 100,000 clones, approximately 90% seen once, with 1.7% in the top ten. Specimen: peripheral blood. These receptors all come from a man in his 60s with acute or convalescent COVID-19.

The chain uses TRBV5-1 and TRBJ2-7; a possible D gene is TRBD2 (5 bases). The CDR3 consists of 14 residues. In germline, CDR1 is SGHRS, CDR2 YFSETQ. Trimming removed 0 bases from V and 4 bases from J, with 11 bases in between. The CDR3 protein is CASSLAAGGYEQYV. The DNA for the CDR3 is TGCGCCAGCAGCTTGGCCGCGGGCGGTTACGAGCAGTACGTC.

The chain recombines TRBV5-8 with TRBJ2-1; TRBD2 aligns across 9 bases. The junction had 7 bases not matched to a gene; V was cut back by 4 bases and J by 5 bases. The CDR3 has 15 residues. Germline assignment: CDR1 SGHTS and CDR2 YDEGEE. The CDR3, as DNA: TGTGCCAGCAGCGAGTCCGGGACTAGCCACAATGAGCAGTTCTTC. This translates into CASSESGTSHNEQFF.

The rearrangement joins TRBV5-1 to TRBJ2-6, with 11 bases fitting TRBD1. V gave up 0 bases and J gave up 2 bases; unmatched junction bases: 4. The CDR3 length is 18 residues. Germline-derived CDR1 and CDR2 are SGHRS and YFSETQ. This CDR3 reads CASSLGTGGNTGANVLTF. DNA of the CDR3: TGCGCCAGCAGCTTGGGGACAGGGGGCAACACTGGGGCCAACGTCCTGACTTTC.